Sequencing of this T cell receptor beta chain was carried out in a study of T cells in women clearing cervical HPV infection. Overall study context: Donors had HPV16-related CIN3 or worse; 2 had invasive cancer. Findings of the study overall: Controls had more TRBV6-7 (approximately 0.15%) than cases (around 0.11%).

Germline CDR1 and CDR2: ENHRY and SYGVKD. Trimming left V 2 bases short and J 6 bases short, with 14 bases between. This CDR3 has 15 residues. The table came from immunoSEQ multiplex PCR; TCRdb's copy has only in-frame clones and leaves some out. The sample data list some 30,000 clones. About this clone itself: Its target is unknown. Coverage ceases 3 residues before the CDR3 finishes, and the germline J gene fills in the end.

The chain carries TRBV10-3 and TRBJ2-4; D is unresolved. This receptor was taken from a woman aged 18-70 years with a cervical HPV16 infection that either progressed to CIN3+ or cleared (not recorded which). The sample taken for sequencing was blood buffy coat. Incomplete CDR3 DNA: TGTGCCATCAGTGAGGTCGCGGATCCTGGAAACATT. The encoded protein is CAISEVADPGNI. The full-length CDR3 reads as CAISEVADPGNIQYF.